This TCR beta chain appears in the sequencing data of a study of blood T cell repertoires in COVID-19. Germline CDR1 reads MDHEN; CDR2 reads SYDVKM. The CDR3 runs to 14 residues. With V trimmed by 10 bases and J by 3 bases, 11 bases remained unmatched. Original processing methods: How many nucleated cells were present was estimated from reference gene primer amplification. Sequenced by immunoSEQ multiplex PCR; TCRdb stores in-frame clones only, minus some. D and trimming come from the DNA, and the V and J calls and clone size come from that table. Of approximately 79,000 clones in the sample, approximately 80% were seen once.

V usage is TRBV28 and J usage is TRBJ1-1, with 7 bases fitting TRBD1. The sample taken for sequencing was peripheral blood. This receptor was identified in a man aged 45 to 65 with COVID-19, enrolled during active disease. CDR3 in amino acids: CAIHEQGQHTEAFF. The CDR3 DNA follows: TGTGCCATCCATGAACAGGGGCAACACACTGAAGCTTTCTTT.